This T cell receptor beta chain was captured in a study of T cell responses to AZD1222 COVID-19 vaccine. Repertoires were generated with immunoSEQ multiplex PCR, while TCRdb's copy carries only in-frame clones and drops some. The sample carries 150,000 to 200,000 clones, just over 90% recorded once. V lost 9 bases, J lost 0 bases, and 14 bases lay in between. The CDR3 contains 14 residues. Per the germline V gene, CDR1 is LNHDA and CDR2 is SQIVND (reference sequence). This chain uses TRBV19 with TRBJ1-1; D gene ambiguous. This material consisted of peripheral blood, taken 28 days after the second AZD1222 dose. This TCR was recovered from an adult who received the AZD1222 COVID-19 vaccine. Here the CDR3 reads CASRTRGLNTEAFF. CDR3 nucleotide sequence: TGTGCCAGCAGGACTCGAGGATTGAACACTGAAGCTTTCTTT. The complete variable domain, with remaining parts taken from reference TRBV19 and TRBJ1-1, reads DGGITQSPKYLFRKEGQNVTLSCEQNLNHDAMYWYRQDPGQGLRLIYYSQIVNDFQKGDIAEGYSVSREKKESFPLTVTSAQKNPTAFYLCASRTRGLNTEAFFGQGTRLTVV.